Listed below are T cell receptor beta chains from one sample, sequenced in a study of blood T cell repertoires in COVID-19. Here immunoSEQ multiplex PCR was the method, and the copy in TCRdb shows in-frame clones only, minus some. This sample has about 52,000 clones, with around 85% found just once. The sample taken for sequencing was peripheral blood. All receptors come from a woman of 80 years or more with COVID-19, enrolled during active disease. Each CDR3 is given with its conserved first and last residue. A D gene is named only where the DNA matches it firmly. Some rows mark clone size as missing; the rest say once, few, many or name a class of expanded clone.

J	V	D	size	CDR3	DNA
TRBJ2-2	TRBV7-9	TRBD1	many	CASGTRDRNTGELFF	TGTGCCAGCGGAACCCGGGACAGGAACACCGGGGAGCTGTTTTTT
TRBJ2-1	TRBV5-1	-	-	CASSLDPSSYNEQFF	TGCGCCAGCAGCTTGGACCCGAGCTCCTACAATGAGCAGTTCTTC
TRBJ2-2	TRBV2	-	-	CASRRELTGELFF	TGTGCCAGCCGTCGGGAGTTAACCGGGGAGCTGTTTTTT
TRBJ2-2	TRBV10-3	TRBD1	-	CAIRGQGNTGELFF	TGTGCCATCAGGGGACAGGGAAACACCGGGGAGCTGTTTTTT
TRBJ2-6	TRBV7-9	TRBD1	-	CASSLGTGAPSGANVLTF	TGTGCCAGCAGCTTGGGGACAGGGGCGCCCTCTGGGGCCAACGTCCTGACTTTC
TRBJ2-1	TRBV11-3	TRBD2	-	CASSLVAGGPYNEQFF	TGTGCCAGCAGCTTAGTTGCGGGAGGGCCGTACAATGAGCAGTTCTTC
TRBJ2-7	TRBV28	TRBD1	-	CASRLDRVTYEQYF	TGTGCCAGCAGACTCGACAGGGTTACCTACGAGCAGTACTTC
TRBJ2-5	TRBV7-2	TRBD1	-	CASSLAGQKETQYF	TGTGCCAGCAGCTTAGCGGGACAGAAAGAGACCCAGTACTTC
TRBJ2-2	TRBV19	-	-	CASSALAGTGELFF	TGTGCCAGTAGTGCCCTAGCAGGCACCGGGGAGCTGTTTTTT
TRBJ1-1	TRBV5-1	-	-	CASSTQDTEAFF	TGCGCCAGCAGCACACAGGACACTGAAGCTTTCTTT
TRBJ1-3	TRBV9	-	once	CASSVAGVSSGNTIYF	TGTGCCAGCAGCGTGGCAGGGGTGAGCTCTGGAAACACCATATATTTT
TRBJ1-1	TRBV5-4	-	-	CASSFITGSTEAFF	TGTGCCAGCAGCTTCATAACAGGGAGTACTGAAGCTTTCTTT
TRBJ2-1	TRBV27	TRBD1	-	CASSSYRDRGHGEQFF	TGTGCCAGCAGTTCCTACCGGGACAGGGGGCACGGTGAGCAGTTCTTC
TRBJ1-1	TRBV5-1	-	few	CASSLAYQTEAFF	TGCGCCAGCAGCTTGGCGTACCAGACTGAAGCTTTCTTT
TRBJ2-2	TRBV5-1	TRBD1	-	CASSLVTGGVGELFF	TGCGCCAGCAGCTTGGTGACAGGGGGTGTCGGGGAGCTGTTTTTT
TRBJ1-5	TRBV2	TRBD1	-	CASTLGQVGQPQHF	TGTGCCAGCACCCTGGGACAGGTGGGCCAGCCCCAGCATTTT
TRBJ1-5	TRBV28	-	-	CASPRGGDTNQPQHF	TGTGCCAGCCCTCGCGGGGGCGACACGAATCAGCCCCAGCATTTT
TRBJ2-7	TRBV19	-	-	CASSIRGFAYEQYF	TGTGCCAGTAGTATCCGGGGGTTCGCCTACGAGCAGTACTTC
TRBJ2-3	TRBV3-1/TRBV3-2	TRBD2	-	CASSPLLGGSGPSTDTQYF	TGTGCCAGCAGCCCCCTCCTCGGGGGTAGCGGGCCTAGCACAGATACGCAGTATTTT
TRBJ1-1	TRBV14	-	few	CASSQDRTTEAFF	TGTGCCAGCAGCCAAGATCGGACTACGGAAGCTTTCTTT
TRBJ1-2	TRBV30	-	-	CAWSGRGRANYGYTF	TGTGCCTGGAGTGGCAGGGGCCGAGCTAACTATGGCTACACCTTC
TRBJ2-7	TRBV28	TRBD2	few	CATDDSGKLSGFYEQYF	TGTGCCACCGATGACAGCGGGAAGTTGTCAGGCTTCTACGAGCAGTACTTC
TRBJ2-1	TRBV7-9	-	-	CATQATADEQFF	TGTGCCACCCAAGCTACCGCCGATGAGCAGTTCTTC
TRBJ2-7	TRBV3-1/TRBV3-2	-	-	CASRGAPNSYEQYF	TGTGCCAGCAGGGGGGCCCCGAACTCCTACGAGCAGTACTTC
TRBJ2-7	TRBV15	-	-	CATSREAGSSYEQYF	TGTGCCACCAGCAGAGAGGCGGGAAGCTCCTACGAGCAGTACTTC
TRBJ1-4	TRBV3-1/TRBV3-2	TRBD1	-	CASSQAPSDREGLFF	TGTGCCAGCAGCCAAGCCCCCAGCGACAGGGAAGGACTGTTTTTT
TRBJ1-2	TRBV6-5	TRBD1	-	CASSKQGYGYTF	TGTGCCAGCAGTAAACAGGGGTATGGCTACACCTTC
TRBJ2-7	TRBV5-1	TRBD1	-	CASSLGQGSYEQYF	TGCGCCAGCAGCTTGGGACAGGGCTCCTACGAGCAGTACTTC
TRBJ1-1	TRBV28	TRBD1	-	CASSLSGQGGTEAFF	TGTGCCAGCAGTTTATCGGGACAGGGAGGAACTGAAGCTTTCTTT
TRBJ1-2	TRBV14	-	-	CASSRNLRHGYTF	TGTGCCAGCAGCCGCAACCTCAGGCATGGCTACACCTTC
TRBJ2-1	TRBV4-1	TRBD1	-	CASSQTGTGAQEQFF	TGCGCCAGCAGCCAAACTGGGACAGGCGCCCAAGAGCAGTTCTTC
TRBJ2-3	TRBV10-1	-	-	CASSAPAGNTQYF	TGCGCCAGCAGCGCCCCAGCGGGCAATACGCAGTATTTT
TRBJ1-1	TRBV5-6	-	-	CASSRTVGGTEAFF	TGTGCCAGCAGCAGGACGGTCGGGGGAACTGAAGCTTTCTTT
TRBJ1-1	TRBV6-5	TRBD1	-	CATHRGRGTEAFF	TGTGCCACCCACAGGGGGCGAGGGACTGAAGCTTTCTTT
TRBJ1-1	TRBV20-1	TRBD1	-	CSASPRTGRTEAFF	TGCAGTGCTAGTCCCCGGACAGGCCGAACTGAAGCTTTCTTT
TRBJ2-7	TRBV5-8	-	-	CASSPLRSGAPYEQYF	TGTGCCAGCAGCCCCCTTAGGTCAGGGGCCCCCTACGAGCAGTACTTC
TRBJ2-7	TRBV5-4	TRBD2	-	CASSSNRGRAPYEQYF	TGTGCCAGCAGCTCGAATCGCGGGAGGGCCCCCTACGAGCAGTACTTC
TRBJ2-7	TRBV5-1	TRBD1	-	CASSLEVTGAYEQYF	TGCGCCAGCAGCTTGGAGGTGACAGGGGCGTACGAGCAGTACTTC
TRBJ2-7	TRBV6-5	TRBD1	-	CASSYSRDRTYEQYF	TGTGCCAGCAGTTACTCTCGGGACAGGACCTACGAGCAGTACTTC
TRBJ2-7	TRBV4-1	-	-	CASSPRGASYEQYF	TGCGCCAGCAGCCCGCGCGGAGCATCCTACGAGCAGTACTTC
TRBJ1-2	TRBV7-2	TRBD1	once	CASSYRSSGTGDGYTF	TGTGCCAGCAGCTACCGAAGCTCCGGGACAGGGGATGGCTACACCTTC
TRBJ2-1	TRBV10-1	TRBD2	-	CASSETGLASYNEQFF	TGCGCCAGCAGTGAGACTGGACTAGCGTCCTACAATGAGCAGTTCTTC
TRBJ2-1	TRBV3-1/TRBV3-2	TRBD1	-	CASSPGQGEFNEQFF	TGTGCCAGCAGCCCAGGACAGGGAGAGTTCAATGAGCAGTTCTTC
TRBJ1-5	TRBV30	-	-	CAWSVQGTQPQHF	TGTGCCTGGAGTGTACAGGGTACTCAGCCCCAGCATTTT
TRBJ2-2	TRBV11-3	-	-	CASSPRTGELFF	TGTGCCAGCAGCCCCCGCACCGGGGAGCTGTTTTTT
TRBJ2-1	TRBV14	TRBD1	-	CASSQNRGRVDEQFF	TGTGCCAGCAGCCAAAACAGGGGGCGCGTCGATGAGCAGTTCTTC
TRBJ2-2	TRBV7-3	-	-	CASSRDYSTGELFF	TGTGCCAGCAGCCGCGACTACAGCACCGGGGAGCTGTTTTTT
TRBJ2-3	TRBV5-1	TRBD1	-	CASSLWDRSTDTQYF	TGCGCCAGCAGCTTGTGGGACAGGAGCACAGATACGCAGTATTTT
TRBJ2-5	TRBV5-4	TRBD2	-	CASSWGARLAGGGGETQYF	TGTGCCAGCAGCTGGGGTGCGAGACTAGCGGGAGGAGGAGGAGAGACCCAGTACTTC
TRBJ2-7	TRBV7-8	TRBD2	-	CASSLLGGSRYEQYF	TGTGCCAGCAGCTTACTGGGAGGGAGTAGGTACGAGCAGTACTTC
TRBJ2-2	TRBV3-1/TRBV3-2	TRBD1	-	CASSGLGQGNTGELFF	TGTGCCAGCAGCGGACTGGGACAGGGCAACACCGGGGAGCTGTTTTTT
TRBJ1-2	TRBV3-1/TRBV3-2	-	-	CASSQGLRGGYTF	TGTGCCAGCAGCCAAGGCCTACGGGGTGGCTACACCTTC
TRBJ2-3	TRBV11-1	TRBD1	-	CASSFGTGTDTQYF	TGTGCCAGCAGCTTCGGGACAGGCACAGATACGCAGTATTTT
TRBJ2-3	TRBV5-4	TRBD2	-	CASSLGGSGADTQYF	TGTGCCAGCAGCTTGGGCGGGAGTGGTGCAGATACGCAGTATTTT
TRBJ2-2	TRBV6-5	-	-	CASSRLGLSPGELFF	TGTGCCAGCAGCCGCTTAGGACTCTCCCCCGGGGAGCTGTTTTTT